The T cell receptor beta chain under discussion was sequenced for a study of T cell repertoires in cytomegalovirus infection. In the study overall: Public signatures in TCR beta pointed to CMV infection and matching HLA type. Study results and limitations: Summed public TCR beta family frequency identified CMV carriers bearing the relevant HLA. CMV-specific HLA-C-restricted TCR beta clonotypes dominated the ex vivo response.

In the case of this clonotype: Antigen: not known.

The ends were cut back, 0 bases at V and 5 bases at J, with 16 bases in the middle. The germline V gene encodes CDR1 DFQATT and CDR2 SNEGSKA (reference sequence). CDR3 length: 15 residues. TCRdb passed the reads through MiXCR, listing each CDR3 protein once. The sample holds 100,000 to 150,000 distinct CDR3 sequences, roughly 8.2% seen once. Specimen: PBMCs. V and J are TRBV20-1 and TRBJ2-5, with D possibly TRBD1 on 6 matching bases. The TCR originated in a human donor in good health (CMV status not recorded). Some clones in this sample may be carry-over from other donors' samples. CDR3 DNA sequence: TGCAGTGCTAGAGATTTTGTTACAGGGATGGAGACCCAGTACTTC. This translates into CSARDFVTGMETQYF.